These T cell receptor beta chains were read from a single sample in a study of T cells in localized non-small cell lung cancer. Sequencing was performed with immunoSEQ multiplex PCR; in TCRdb, only in-frame clones are kept and a portion is missing. Among 20,000 to 25,000 clones listed, 85% to 90% were seen once. The sample here was peripheral blood, taken before any cancer treatment. These receptors all come from a male donor at least 60 years old with stage I lung adenocarcinoma. Each CDR3 is given with its conserved first and last residue. A D gene is named only where the DNA matches it firmly. Size values are once, few and many counts, or a class for expanded clones, and some rows have none.

j_call clone_size v_call d_call cdr3_nt cdr3_aa
TRBJ1-5 few TRBV2 TRBD1 TGTGCCAGCAGTCTAGACAGGGCCAATCAGCCCCAGCATTTT CASSLDRANQPQHF
TRBJ2-5 NA TRBV5-1 TRBD1 TGCGCCAGCAGCCCGGGGACAGTAGGAGAGACCCAGTACTTC CASSPGTVGETQYF
TRBJ2-3 once TRBV10-1 NA TGCGCCAGCAGTGAGGAAATACGCGGAAATACGCAGTATTTT CASSEEIRGNTQYF
TRBJ2-2 NA TRBV9 TRBD1 TGTGCCAGCAGCCCCTCCGGGACAGGGTACACCGGGGAGCTGTTTTTT CASSPSGTGYTGELFF
TRBJ2-7 NA TRBV15 NA TGTGCCACCAGAGACGGTAAGGGCCCTACGTCCTACGAGCAGTACTTC CATRDGKGPTSYEQYF
TRBJ2-1 NA TRBV7-3 TRBD1 TGTGCCAGCAGCCTGGGACAGGGCGGGGCGGACAATGAGCAGTTCTTC CASSLGQGGADNEQFF
TRBJ1-6 NA TRBV6-1 NA TGTGCCAGCAGGTCGGACAGCACATATAATTCACCCCTCCACTTT CASRSDSTYNSPLHF
TRBJ2-5 NA TRBV7-2 NA TGTGCCAGCAGCTTGACGGAGACCCAGTACTTC CASSLTETQYF
TRBJ2-3 NA TRBV5-1 NA TGCGCCAGCAGCTTGGATGGGGCGACGAGCACAGATACGCAGTATTTT CASSLDGATSTDTQYF
TRBJ1-2 NA TRBV18 TRBD1 TGTGCCAGCTCACCTATCGGGACAGGGGGTACTGGCTACACCTTC CASSPIGTGGTGYTF
TRBJ1-1 NA TRBV18 NA TGTGCCAGCTCACCACCGACACAGGGCGTCACTGAAGCTTTCTTT CASSPPTQGVTEAFF
TRBJ2-3 NA TRBV12-2 NA TGTGCAAGTCGCTTAAACCTAGCGGGGGAGAGCACAGATACGCAGTATTTT CASRLNLAGESTDTQYF
TRBJ2-5 NA TRBV5-1 TRBD1 TGCGCCAGCAGCTTGACAGGGGCCCGACAAGAGACCCAGTACTTC CASSLTGARQETQYF
TRBJ2-6 once TRBV29-1 TRBD1 TGCAGCGTTGGACAGGGGCCTGTGGGGGCCAACGTCCTGACTTTC CSVGQGPVGANVLTF
TRBJ1-1 NA TRBV6-6 NA TGTGCCAGCAGTTACTCGACCTCGGGGTCAGGGACGGCTTTCTTT CASSYSTSGSGTAFF
TRBJ1-1 NA TRBV5-1 TRBD1 TGCGCCAGCAGCTTACTAGGGACAGACAACACTGAAGCTTTCTTT CASSLLGTDNTEAFF
TRBJ2-2 few TRBV4-1 NA TGCGCCAGCAGCCGGACCCGGGGGGCCACCGGGGAGCTGTTTTTT CASSRTRGATGELFF
TRBJ1-1 once TRBV19 TRBD1 TGTGCCAGTAGGACAGGGGTGAGTCATCCTGAAGCTTTCTTT CASRTGVSHPEAFF
TRBJ1-2 NA TRBV19 TRBD1 TGTGCCAGTAGTATTCGCGGGACAGGGGAGGAGGGCTACACCTTC CASSIRGTGEEGYTF
TRBJ2-5 NA TRBV9 NA TGTGCCAGCAGCGTAAGTGTGCAAGAGACCCAGTACTTC CASSVSVQETQYF
TRBJ2-5 NA TRBV7-2 TRBD2 TGTGCCAGCAGCTCCTTTTCCCGGGGGGGCGGAGAGACCCAGTACTTC CASSSFSRGGGETQYF
TRBJ2-3 NA TRBV27 NA TGTGCCAGCAGTTTATATCAGGCAACAGATACGCAGTATTTT CASSLYQATDTQYF
TRBJ2-7 NA TRBV19 TRBD1 TGTGCCAGTAGTACAACCGGGACAGGGAACGAGCAGTACTTC CASSTTGTGNEQYF
TRBJ2-3 NA TRBV10-3 TRBD2 TGTGCCATCAGTGGAGGACTAGCGGGAGGGACAGATACGCAGTATTTT CAISGGLAGGTDTQYF
TRBJ2-6 NA TRBV2 TRBD1 TGTGCCAGCGGGGGGACAGGGGCGAGAGGGGCCAACGTCCTGACTTTC CASGGTGARGANVLTF
TRBJ2-6 NA TRBV10-2 NA TGCGCCAGCAAGATCTCTGGGGCCAACGTCCTGACTTTC CASKISGANVLTF
TRBJ2-4 NA TRBV5-6 TRBD1 TGTGCCAGCAGCATAACAGGGGGCTTAGGGAAAAACATTCAGTACTTC CASSITGGLGKNIQYF
TRBJ1-1 NA TRBV9 TRBD1 TGTGCCAGCAGGCCCCTTGACAGGGGCGAAGCTTTCTTT CASRPLDRGEAFF
TRBJ2-3 few TRBV28 TRBD1 TGTGCCAGCAGTCAGGGAACCACAGGGGTGGCAGATACGCAGTATTTT CASSQGTTGVADTQYF
TRBJ1-5 NA TRBV7-2 NA TGTGCCAGCAGCCCCGGGCGCAATCAGCCCCAGCATTTT CASSPGRNQPQHF
TRBJ2-7 NA TRBV30 NA TGTGCCTGGGGCGGGGTTCTGCACGAGCAGTACTTC CAWGGVLHEQYF
TRBJ2-7 NA TRBV19 NA TGTGCCAGTAGTTCGGACAACTCCTACGAGCAGTACTTC CASSSDNSYEQYF
TRBJ2-7 NA TRBV14 NA TGTGCCAGCAGCCGCCGGACTGAAGTCTCCTACGAGCAGTACTTC CASSRRTEVSYEQYF
TRBJ2-5 NA TRBV4-1 NA TGCGCCAGCAGCCAAGAGCCCGGAGAGACCCAGTACTTC CASSQEPGETQYF
TRBJ2-3 NA TRBV19 TRBD2 TGTGCCAGTAGAGAACTAGCGGGAAACCCAGATACGCAGTATTTT CASRELAGNPDTQYF
TRBJ1-1 once TRBV18 NA TGTGCCAGCTCACCTCGCGGGGAGAACACTGAAGCTTTCTTT CASSPRGENTEAFF
TRBJ1-1 few TRBV28 NA TGTGCCAGCAGTACCATAGGTGGGGCTTACACTGAAGCTTTCTTT CASSTIGGAYTEAFF
TRBJ2-7 NA TRBV6-5 TRBD2 TGTGCCAGCACGGAAGCGGGGTTCGGCTACGAGCAGTACTTC CASTEAGFGYEQYF
TRBJ2-1 once TRBV6-4 TRBD2 TGTGCCAGCAGTCCCTCCCGGACTAGTGGGTTTATTGAGCAGTTCTTC CASSPSRTSGFIEQFF
TRBJ2-6 NA TRBV6-5 TRBD1 TGTGCCAGCAGTTCAGGGGGCGCCGGGGCCAACGTCCTGACTTTC CASSSGGAGANVLTF
TRBJ2-7 NA TRBV10-3 TRBD2 TGTGCCATCAGTGCAAGGGGCCCGGTGACTAGCGGGGGGAACTCCTACGAGCAGTACTTC CAISARGPVTSGGNSYEQYF
TRBJ2-1 NA TRBV27 NA TGTGCCAGCAGTTTGGGGCAGGGCCCTTACAATGAGCAGTTCTTC CASSLGQGPYNEQFF
TRBJ1-1 NA TRBV25-1 TRBD1 TGTGCCAGCGGACAGGGGAGCGGCACTGAAGCTTTCTTT CASGQGSGTEAFF
TRBJ2-7 NA TRBV18 NA TGTGCCAGCTCACCTCTCGGGTCCCCGACGGAAGAGCAGTACTTC CASSPLGSPTEEQYF
TRBJ2-5 NA TRBV19 NA TGTGCCAGTAGTATTAACGGAAAGGAGACCCAGTACTTC CASSINGKETQYF
TRBJ2-7 medium-sized TRBV6-1 NA TGTGCCAGCAGGGCCAGGGAGGTCCCCTACGAGCAGTACTTC CASRAREVPYEQYF
TRBJ2-3 NA TRBV7-6 NA TGTGCCAGCAGCTTAGAAGCAGGATGGGGTACGCAGTATTTT CASSLEAGWGTQYF
TRBJ2-1 NA TRBV5-6 NA TGTGCCAGCAGCTCCGTAGGCGGGTGGGGCATATACAATGAGCAGTTCTTC CASSSVGGWGIYNEQFF
TRBJ2-2 NA TRBV18 TRBD2 TGTGCCAGCTCACCAGGACTAGCGGGAACGAACACCGGGGAGCTGTTTTTT CASSPGLAGTNTGELFF
TRBJ1-2 NA TRBV6-6 NA TGTGCCAGCAGTCACCCCACAGGGATGGGCTACACCTTC CASSHPTGMGYTF
TRBJ1-3 once TRBV6-5 NA TGTGCCAGCAGTTACAGCAGCGACTCTGGAAACACCATATATTTT CASSYSSDSGNTIYF
TRBJ2-1 NA TRBV15 TRBD2 TGTGCCACCAGCCGTCCTACCGGGACTAGCAACAATGAGCAGTTCTTC CATSRPTGTSNNEQFF